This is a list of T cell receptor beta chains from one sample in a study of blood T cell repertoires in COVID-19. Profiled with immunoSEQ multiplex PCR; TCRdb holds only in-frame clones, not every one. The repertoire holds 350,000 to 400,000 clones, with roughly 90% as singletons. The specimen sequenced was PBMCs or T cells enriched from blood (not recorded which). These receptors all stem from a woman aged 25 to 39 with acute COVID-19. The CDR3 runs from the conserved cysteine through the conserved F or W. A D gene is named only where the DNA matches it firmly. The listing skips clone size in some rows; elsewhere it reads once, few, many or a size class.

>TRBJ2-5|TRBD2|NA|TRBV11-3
CASSPASGGHQETQYF
TGTGCCAGCAGCCCCGCTAGCGGGGGGCACCAAGAGACCCAGTACTTC
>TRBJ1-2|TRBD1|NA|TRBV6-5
CASRGGQGFGYTF
TGTGCCAGCAGGGGGGGACAGGGCTTCGGCTACACCTTC
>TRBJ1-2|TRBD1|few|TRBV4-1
CASSQGRQGDGYGYTF
TGCGCCAGCAGCCAAGGTCGACAGGGGGATGGCTATGGCTACACCTTC
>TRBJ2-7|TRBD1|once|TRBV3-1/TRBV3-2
CASSQDFTQGAYEQYF
TGTGCCAGCAGCCAAGATTTTACACAGGGGGCGTACGAGCAGTACTTC
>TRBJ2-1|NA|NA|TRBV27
CASGQFNNEQFF
TGTGCCAGCGGGCAGTTCAACAATGAGCAGTTCTTC
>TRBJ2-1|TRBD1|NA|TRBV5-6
CASSPRTGGTYNEQFF
TGTGCCAGCAGCCCGAGGACAGGGGGCACATACAATGAGCAGTTCTTC
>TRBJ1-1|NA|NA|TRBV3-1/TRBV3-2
CASSQGGGTEAFF
TGTGCCAGCAGCCAAGGGGGGGGGACTGAAGCTTTCTTT
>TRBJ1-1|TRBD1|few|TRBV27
CASSTSTGTKNTEAFF
TGTGCCAGCAGTACCTCGACAGGGACCAAGAACACTGAAGCTTTCTTT
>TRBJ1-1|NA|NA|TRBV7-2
CASSLWQGTEAFF
TGTGCCAGCAGCTTATGGCAGGGCACTGAAGCTTTCTTT
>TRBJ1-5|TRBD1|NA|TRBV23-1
CASSQLDRVVGNQPQHF
TGCGCCAGCAGTCAGCTTGACAGGGTAGTTGGCAATCAGCCCCAGCATTTT
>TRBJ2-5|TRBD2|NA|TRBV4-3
CASSQEFGVSGHHQETQYF
TGCGCCAGCAGCCAAGAGTTTGGGGTTAGCGGGCACCACCAAGAGACCCAGTACTTC
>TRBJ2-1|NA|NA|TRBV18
CASSRGGPEDEQFF
TGTGCCAGCTCACGGGGGGGGCCGGAGGATGAGCAGTTCTTC
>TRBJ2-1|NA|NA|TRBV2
CASRKTSGVTYNEQFF
TGTGCCAGCAGGAAGACATCAGGGGTCACCTACAATGAGCAGTTCTTC
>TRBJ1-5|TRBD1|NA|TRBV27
CASSRGTGGQPQHF
TGTGCCAGCAGTCGAGGGACAGGGGGACAGCCCCAGCATTTT
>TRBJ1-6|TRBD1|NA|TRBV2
CASSVKTGVNSPLHF
TGTGCCAGCAGCGTAAAGACAGGGGTGAATTCACCCCTCCACTTT
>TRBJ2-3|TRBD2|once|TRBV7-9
CASSRLAGVRTDTQYF
TGTGCCAGCAGTCGACTAGCGGGGGTTCGCACAGATACGCAGTATTTT
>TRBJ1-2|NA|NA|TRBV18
CASSPNRVWNGYTF
TGTGCCAGCTCACCAAACAGGGTTTGGAATGGCTACACCTTC
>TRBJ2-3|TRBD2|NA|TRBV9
CASSRGLAGGLTDTQYF
TGTGCCAGCAGCAGGGGACTAGCGGGGGGGCTAACAGATACGCAGTATTTT
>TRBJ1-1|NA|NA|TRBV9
CASSVQVNTEAFF
TGTGCCAGCAGCGTACAGGTGAACACTGAAGCTTTCTTT
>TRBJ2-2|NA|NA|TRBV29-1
CSVEGSVSGELFF
TGCAGCGTTGAAGGATCGGTTTCCGGGGAGCTGTTTTTT
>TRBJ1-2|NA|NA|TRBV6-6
CASSPTVRYGYTF
TGTGCCAGCAGTCCCACAGTCCGCTATGGCTACACCTTC
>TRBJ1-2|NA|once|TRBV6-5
CASSYLGQGTYGYTF
TGTGCCAGCAGTTACCTAGGGCAGGGCACCTATGGCTACACCTTC
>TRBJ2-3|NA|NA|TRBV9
CASSVEDKPSTDTQYF
TGTGCCAGCAGCGTAGAAGACAAGCCTAGCACAGATACGCAGTATTTT
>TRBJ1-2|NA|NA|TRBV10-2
CASSRGSDGYTF
TGCGCCAGCAGCCGGGGGTCGGATGGCTACACCTTC
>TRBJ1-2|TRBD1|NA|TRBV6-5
CASSTGRGYGYTF
TGTGCCAGCAGTACAGGCAGGGGGTATGGCTACACCTTC
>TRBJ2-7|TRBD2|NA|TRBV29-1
CSVETSGGAVDEQYF
TGCAGCGTGGAGACTAGCGGGGGGGCGGTCGACGAGCAGTACTTC
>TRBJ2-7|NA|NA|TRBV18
CASSRGGSYEQYF
TGTGCCAGCTCACGAGGGGGCTCCTACGAGCAGTACTTC
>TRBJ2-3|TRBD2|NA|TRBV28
CASSPRVAGGTDTQYF
TGTGCCAGCAGTCCCAGGGTAGCGGGGGGAACAGATACGCAGTATTTT
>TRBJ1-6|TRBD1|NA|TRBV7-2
CASGLYRGRDDNSPLHF
TGTGCCAGCGGCCTTTACAGGGGGCGAGACGATAATTCACCCCTCCACTTT
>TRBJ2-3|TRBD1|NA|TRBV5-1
CASSLTGVYLDTQYF
TGCGCCAGCAGCTTGACAGGGGTTTATCTAGATACGCAGTATTTT
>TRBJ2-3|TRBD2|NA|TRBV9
CASSAGLAVLFTDTQYF
TGTGCCAGCAGCGCTGGACTAGCGGTTCTATTCACAGATACGCAGTATTTT
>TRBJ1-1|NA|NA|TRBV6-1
CASSEYGSGTEAFF
TGTGCCAGCAGTGAGTATGGTAGTGGCACTGAAGCTTTCTTT
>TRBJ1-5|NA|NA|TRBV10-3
CASDRGAAGGSPQHF
TGTGCCTCTGACCGGGGGGCAGCCGGAGGATCGCCCCAGCATTTT
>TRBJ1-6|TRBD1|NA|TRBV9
CASSGSFSTGGPRSPLHF
TGTGCCAGCAGCGGTTCCTTTTCTACAGGGGGCCCTCGTTCACCCCTCCACTTT
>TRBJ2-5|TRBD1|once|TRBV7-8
CASSLGGTGRETQYF
TGTGCCAGCAGCTTAGGAGGGACAGGGCGAGAGACCCAGTACTTC
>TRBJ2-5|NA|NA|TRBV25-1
CASSHPAGQETQYF
TGTGCCAGCAGCCACCCCGCAGGGCAAGAGACCCAGTACTTC
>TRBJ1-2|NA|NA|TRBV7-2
CASSPAPGQLYGYTF
TGTGCCAGCAGCCCGGCCCCTGGACAGTTATATGGCTACACCTTC
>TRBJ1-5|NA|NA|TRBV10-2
CASSEFGTNQPQHF
TGCGCCAGCAGTGAATTTGGGACTAATCAGCCCCAGCATTTT
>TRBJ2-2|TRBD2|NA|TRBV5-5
CASSQTGLGGGTGELFF
TGTGCCAGCAGCCAGACGGGACTAGGGGGTGGCACCGGGGAGCTGTTTTTT
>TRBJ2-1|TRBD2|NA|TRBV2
CASSESSGGAGEQFF
TGTGCCAGCAGTGAAAGTAGCGGGGGGGCCGGTGAGCAGTTCTTC
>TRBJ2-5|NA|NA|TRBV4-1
CASSQDPEETQYF
TGCGCCAGCAGCCAAGATCCAGAAGAGACCCAGTACTTC
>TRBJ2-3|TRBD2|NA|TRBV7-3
CASSLSGGEDTQYF
TGTGCCAGCAGCTTGTCTGGGGGGGAAGATACGCAGTATTTT
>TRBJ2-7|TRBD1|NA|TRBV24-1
CATSDPGQGRQYF
TGTGCCACCAGTGACCCGGGACAGGGCCGGCAGTACTTC
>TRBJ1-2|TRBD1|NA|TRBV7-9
CASSYPGTGGYGYTF
TGTGCCAGCAGCTACCCCGGGACAGGGGGCTATGGCTACACCTTC
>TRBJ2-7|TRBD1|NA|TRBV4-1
CASRESGTGSYEQYF
TGCGCCAGCAGAGAATCCGGGACAGGGTCCTACGAGCAGTACTTC
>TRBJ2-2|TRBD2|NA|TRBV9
CASSASGGAAGELFF
TGTGCCAGCAGCGCTAGCGGGGGGGCCGCCGGGGAGCTGTTTTTT
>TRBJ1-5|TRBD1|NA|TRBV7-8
CASSWGNRGSATQPQHF
TGTGCCAGCAGCTGGGGAAACAGGGGCTCCGCTACCCAGCCCCAGCATTTT
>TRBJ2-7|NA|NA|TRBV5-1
CASSASAYEQYF
TGCGCCAGCAGCGCTAGCGCCTACGAGCAGTACTTC